Sequencing of this T cell receptor beta chain was carried out in a study of CD8 T cells in ankylosing spondylitis. Quantitative 5'-RACE with molecular barcodes was used to make the TCR beta libraries. TCRdb itself ran the 5' RACE reads through MiXCR, one entry per CDR3 protein. Of approximately 540,000 distinct CDR3 sequences listed, over 9.5% are singletons. Concerning this clonotype itself: Its antigen is unidentified.

Study observations and caveats: Both synovial fluid and blood in reactive arthritis had previously been reported to carry some motif variants. The authors reported significant enrichment of disease-linked clones in matched ankylosing spondylitis synovial fluid. A TCR beta motif of roughly 8 highly homologous variants seemed to mark ankylosing spondylitis blood.

V lost 5 bases, J lost 7 bases, and 5 bases stayed unmatched. CDR3 size: 14 residues. Germline V gene sequence: CDR1 SGHAT, CDR2 FQNNGV. The clonotype comes from a male donor with ankylosing spondylitis. The chain is built from TRBV11-2 and TRBJ1-4, with 9 bases matching TRBD1. The sample comprised blood, either unsorted or a sorted T cell fraction (not recorded which). The CDR3 region is CASSPGTGSEKLFF. CDR3 bases: TGTGCCAGCAGCCCTGGGACAGGGAGTGAAAAACTGTTTTTT. Full variable domain (outside the CDR3, taken from reference TRBV11-2 and TRBJ1-4): EAGVAQSPRYKIIEKRQSVAFWCNPISGHATLYWYQQILGQGPKLLIQFQNNGVVDDSQLPKDRFSAERLKGVDSTLKIQPAKLEDSAVYLCASSPGTGSEKLFFGSGTQLSVL.